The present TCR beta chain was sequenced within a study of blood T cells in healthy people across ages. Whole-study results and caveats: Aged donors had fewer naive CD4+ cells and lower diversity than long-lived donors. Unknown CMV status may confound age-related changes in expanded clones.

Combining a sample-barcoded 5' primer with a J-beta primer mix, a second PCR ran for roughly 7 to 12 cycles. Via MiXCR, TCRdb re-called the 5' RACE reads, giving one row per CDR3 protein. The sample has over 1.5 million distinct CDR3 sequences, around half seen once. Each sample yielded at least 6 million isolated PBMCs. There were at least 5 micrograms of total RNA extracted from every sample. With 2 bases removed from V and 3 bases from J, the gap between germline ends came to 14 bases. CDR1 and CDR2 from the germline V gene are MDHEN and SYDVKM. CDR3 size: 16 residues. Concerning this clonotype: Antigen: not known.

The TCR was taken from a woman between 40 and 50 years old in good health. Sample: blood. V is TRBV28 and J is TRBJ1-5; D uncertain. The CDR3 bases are TGTGCCAGCAGTTTACTAACCTCAGGTTACAATCAGCCCCAGCATTTT. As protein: CASSLLTSGYNQPQHF.